This TCR beta chain originates from a study of cytomegalovirus exposure and HLA in healthy donors. The study's findings and limits: In a later analysis, TCR beta V- and J-gene trimming showed a link to a missense DCLRE1C variant. Several V segments, TRBV6-2 and TRBV6-3 among them, could not be told apart and were dropped. About 150 TCR beta chains were listed as cytomegalovirus-associated.

Vbeta (60) and Jbeta (13) primers were used in the PCR. The assay was immunoSEQ multiplex PCR, and TCRdb's table has in-frame clones only and misses some. This sample has about 160,000 clones, with over 80% found just once. Donors were nominally healthy when sampled, though unrecorded immune exposures were likely. CDR1 and CDR2 from the germline V gene are MNHEY and SVGAGI. The V end was cut by 0 bases, the J end by 4 bases, with 9 bases between. CDR3 size: 15 residues. About this clone itself: As yet, its antigen is unknown.

The chain is built from TRBV6-5 and TRBJ1-4; D is possibly TRBD1 (5 bases). Material: PBMCs. The TCR originated in a girl aged 10-17 years in good health and CMV-seropositive. CDR3 sequence reads: CASSYSGARNEKLFF. The CDR3 coding sequence is TGTGCCAGCAGTTACTCAGGGGCCCGTAATGAAAAACTGTTTTTT.